The rows below give T cell receptor beta chains drawn from one sample of a study of CD8+ T cells in alopecia areata. The assay was immunoSEQ multiplex PCR, and TCRdb's table has in-frame clones only and misses some. The sample shows 90,000 to 120,000 clones, around 83% of them seen only once. The specimen comprised CD8+ T cells sorted from blood, sampled at week 24, from a patient treated with tofacitinib. The receptors come from a human donor with alopecia areata. Both conserved end residues are part of each CDR3. D genes are given only for firm matches.

TRBV30	-	TRBJ1-2	CAWSFLGNYGYTF
TRBV19	-	TRBJ2-3	CASSPSSGPSTDTQYF
TRBV2	-	TRBJ2-2	CASSEMGSETGELFF
TRBV29-1	TRBD1	TRBJ2-7	CSVRDSYEQYF
TRBV2	-	TRBJ2-7	CASKDSVYEQYF
TRBV5-6	-	TRBJ2-7	CASSGLQGLGLGYEQYF
TRBV25-1	TRBD2	TRBJ2-1	CASSETGGPYNEQFF
TRBV10-2	-	TRBJ1-5	CASSERGVHQPQHF
TRBV5-4	-	TRBJ1-2	CASSLDGTVANYGYTF
TRBV7-6	TRBD1	TRBJ2-5	CASSLDRGSGETQYF
TRBV7-9	-	TRBJ2-7	CASSIGLPGGSTPYEQYF
TRBV19	-	TRBJ2-7	CASSAGQSYEQYF
TRBV5-1	TRBD1	TRBJ2-5	CASSSGTGEAQETQYF
TRBV6-1	-	TRBJ1-1	CASSVWEGMNTEAFF
TRBV4-3	-	TRBJ2-5	CASSQGEGLQETQYF
TRBV2	TRBD2	TRBJ2-5	CASSEASGGFTETQYF
TRBV29-1	TRBD2	TRBJ2-7	CSVVLAGRYEQYF
TRBV7-2	-	TRBJ1-3	CASSRVQPNSGNTIYF
TRBV15	-	TRBJ2-7	CATSRGVRGSYEQYF
TRBV2	-	TRBJ2-7	CASSPRKFYEQYF
TRBV7-9	TRBD2	TRBJ2-1	CASSNLAGGLYEQFF
TRBV5-6	-	TRBJ2-3	CASSSKRTSTDTQYF
TRBV7-9	-	TRBJ2-5	CASTGRAQETQYF
TRBV7-6	-	TRBJ2-3	CASSLLGGTDTQYF
TRBV7-7	-	TRBJ2-7	CASSLLGTSNEQYF
TRBV7-9	TRBD2	TRBJ2-7	CASSPPGSGDVREQYF
TRBV6-1	-	TRBJ2-2	CASSRTLELFF
TRBV19	TRBD1	TRBJ1-1	CASSPDTGGLTEAFF
TRBV7-9	-	TRBJ2-7	CASTLVAFDEQYF
TRBV6-5	TRBD1	TRBJ2-7	CASSYGTGAGNEQYF
TRBV10-2	-	TRBJ2-3	CASSYSGEDTQYF
TRBV6-6	-	TRBJ2-1	CASSPVRDSINEQFF
TRBV30	-	-	CAWRGRGKYEQYF
TRBV5-6	-	TRBJ2-1	CASSLTAGGASIEQFF
TRBV29-1	TRBD2	TRBJ2-1	CSVGRMSGGPPNEQFF
TRBV5-1	TRBD1	TRBJ2-5	CASSPQGPRFVETQYF
TRBV19	TRBD1	TRBJ1-1	CASSTYLGQLNTEAFF
TRBV7-9	-	TRBJ2-2	CASRGPSTGELFF
TRBV5-1	TRBD1	TRBJ1-1	CASSLTGGFTEAFF
TRBV6-1	TRBD2	TRBJ2-5	CASSSGGRAETQYF
TRBV6-5	-	TRBJ2-2	CASSYSGARELFF